Below are 25 T cell receptor beta chains sequenced from a single sample in a study of T cell responses to AZD1222 COVID-19 vaccine. The data were produced by immunoSEQ multiplex PCR, yet TCRdb's version contains in-frame clones alone and is incomplete. The sample records tens of thousands of clones, around 92% being singletons. The material was peripheral blood, obtained on day 0 of MenACWY control vaccination. The source of these receptors is an adult in good health.

The J gene is TRBJ2-7, the V gene TRBV6-5, with D tentatively TRBD1 (6 bases). Trimming stripped 2 bases from V and 6 bases from J, with 11 bases between. CDR1 is MNHEY and CDR2 is SVGAGI in the germline V gene. This CDR3 spans 13 amino acids. This CDR3 is CASSYQTGLEQYF. For the CDR3, the DNA is TGTGCCAGCAGTTACCAAACAGGGCTCGAGCAGTACTTC.

The chain employs TRBV6-1 and TRBJ2-2; a weak D match, TRBD1 (5 bases). Germline CDR1 and CDR2: MNHNS and SASEGT. CDR3 length: 15 residues. The V and J ends lost 2 bases and 7 bases respectively, with 14 bases between them. CDR3 DNA sequence: TGTGCCAGCAGTGAAATCGGGCAGGGCGGCGGGGAGCTGTTTTTT. Its protein product is CASSEIGQGGGELFF.

The rearrangement joins TRBV19 to TRBJ1-4, with TRBD1 identical over 11 bases. CDR3 length: 16 amino acids. Germline V gene sequence: CDR1 LNHDA, CDR2 SQIVND (reference sequence). The V and J ends lost 5 bases and 8 bases, in that order; junction bases with no gene match: 10. The CDR3 sequence: CASSADRGPHREKLFF. The DNA of the CDR3 is TGTGCCAGTAGTGCGGACAGGGGGCCCCACCGGGAAAAACTGTTTTTT.

The chain combines TRBV2 with TRBJ1-4; 7 nucleotides align to TRBD1. Germline values: CDR1 SNHLY, CDR2 FYNNEI. The junction had 6 bases not matched to a gene; V was cut back by 5 bases and J by 6 bases. This CDR3 has 14 amino acids. The CDR3 sequence: CASSKDRWDEKLFF. CDR3 bases: TGTGCCAGCAGTAAGGACAGGTGGGATGAAAAACTGTTTTTT.

This clone was recorded only once. In nucleotides, the CDR3 is TGTGCCAGCAGCTTAACCGGGGTGGGGACCCAGTACTTC. This encodes CASSLTGVGTQYF. The genes are TRBV7-3 and TRBJ2-5, with D maybe TRBD2 (5 bases). Germline CDR1 SGHTA, CDR2 FQGTGA. Trimming cost V 0 bases and J 7 bases, with 9 bases left between them. The CDR3 runs 13 residues.

This chain joins TRBV19 and TRBJ1-2, with TRBD1 matching 9 bases. Germline V lookup: CDR1 LNHDA, CDR2 SQIVND (reference sequence). Losses at the gene ends were 5 bases for V and 5 bases for J; bases not matched to a gene: 6. The CDR3 runs 14 residues. The CDR3: CASSPDRGPYGYTF. The CDR3 region has the DNA TGTGCCAGTAGTCCGGACAGGGGCCCTTATGGCTACACCTTC.

The chain combines TRBV5-1 with TRBJ2-1; the match to TRBD1 covers 10 bases. The germline CDR1 and CDR2 sequences are SGHRS and YFSETQ. Trimming at V came to 4 bases and at J to 5 bases, leaving 6 bases not matched to a gene. The CDR3 is made up of 15 amino acids. The CDR3 nucleotides are TGCGCCAGCAGCGTCGACAGGGGGCTTAACAATGAGCAGTTCTTC. It translates to CASSVDRGLNNEQFF.

The chain uses TRBV5-1 and TRBJ2-3; 8 nucleotides align to TRBD1. The germline V gene has CDR1 SGHRS and CDR2 YFSETQ. After removal of 2 bases from V and 2 bases from J, the junction contained 4 bases not matched to a gene. This CDR3 is 15 amino acids long. CDR3 protein: CASSLQGGVTDTQYF. As DNA, the CDR3 is TGCGCCAGCAGCTTACAGGGGGGTGTCACAGATACGCAGTATTTT.

CDR3 region: CASSQGGRGRETQYF. The CDR3 DNA is TGTGCCAGCAGCCAAGGAGGCAGGGGGCGAGAGACCCAGTACTTC. The J gene is TRBJ2-5, the V gene TRBV3-1 (or the pseudogene TRBV3-2); TRBD1 matches 8 bases. J lost 4 bases, V lost 1 base, and 5 bases had no gene match. CDR1 is LGHDT, CDR2 YNNKEL, per germline (reference sequence). CDR3 length equals 15 residues.

This clone was detected only a few times. This sequence joins TRBV11-2 and TRBJ1-6; 7 nucleotides match TRBD1. The germline gives CDR1 SGHAT, CDR2 FQNNGV. V trimming: 7 bases; J trimming: 0 bases; junction bases outside the gene matches: 6. The CDR3 is 16 amino acids. CDR3 nucleotides: TGTGCCAGCAACCCCAACAGGGGCTCCTATAATTCACCCCTCCACTTT. It specifies CASNPNRGSYNSPLHF.

CDR3 protein: CASSPSLASNEQFF. The CDR3 DNA sequence: TGTGCCAGCAGCCCTTCCCTAGCCTCCAATGAGCAGTTCTTC. The chain uses TRBV7-3 and TRBJ2-1; TRBD2 is a possible D gene (5 bases). The germline gives CDR1 SGHTA, CDR2 FQGTGA. The CDR3 totals 14 residues. Between the trimmed V and J ends, which lost 5 bases and 6 bases, there was a span of 14 bases.

The chain couples TRBV6-1 to TRBJ1-2; no definite D call. The V gene lost 1 base and the J gene lost 4 bases, with 13 bases spanning the gap. Germline values: CDR1 MNHNS, CDR2 SASEGT. There are 15 residues in the CDR3. CDR3 coding DNA: TGTGCCAGCAGTGAAGGGGTTCTTCTTGGCTATGGCTACACCTTC. Amino acid sequence: CASSEGVLLGYGYTF.

This chain joins TRBV14 and TRBJ2-6, with no clear D. This CDR3 has 16 residues. Trimming left V 0 bases short and J 0 bases short, with 6 bases between. Germline CDR1 and CDR2: SGHDN and FVKESK. CDR3 DNA: TGTGCCAGCAGCCAAGATATAGCCTCTGGGGCCAACGTCCTGACTTTC. This codes for CASSQDIASGANVLTF.

The chain employs TRBV9 and TRBJ1-1, with D possibly TRBD1 on 6 matching bases. Per germline, CDR1 SGDLS and CDR2 YYNGEE. V dropped 1 base and J dropped 7 bases, with 23 bases sitting between them. The CDR3 is 17 residues long. The CDR3 here is CASSVNELQGGFGEAFF. The CDR3, as DNA: TGTGCCAGCAGCGTAAATGAGTTGCAAGGGGGATTCGGTGAAGCTTTCTTT.

The CDR3 is CASRTATGGAGYTF. CDR3 in DNA: TGTGCCAGTAGAACGGCGACAGGGGGTGCGGGCTACACCTTC. The rearrangement uses TRBV19 and TRBJ1-2, with 9 bases lining up with TRBD1. CDR1 is LNHDA, CDR2 SQIVND, per germline (reference sequence). The trim removed 6 bases at V and 8 bases at J, leaving 10 bases unmatched. The CDR3 is 14 amino acids.

The rearrangement links TRBV3-1 (or the pseudogene TRBV3-2) to TRBJ2-4; 8 bases map to TRBD2. Germline trimming cut 4 bases from V and 7 bases from J; bases unmatched to any gene: 6. The V gene's germline CDR1 is LGHDT and CDR2 YNNKEL (reference sequence). The CDR3 contains 14 residues. The chain's CDR3 is CASSRGLEGNIQYF. The CDR3 bases are TGTGCCAGCAGCCGGGGACTAGAAGGGAACATTCAGTACTTC.

This chain connects TRBV5-1 to TRBJ2-4; D assignment may be TRBD1 or TRBD2 (5 bases each). Per the germline V gene, CDR1 is SGHRS and CDR2 is YFSETQ. The V gene lost 4 bases and the J gene lost 7 bases, with 15 bases spanning the gap. The CDR3 has 14 residues. CDR3 coding DNA: TGCGCCAGCAGCCCCGGGGCAGCCGGGAACATTCAGTACTTC. This sequence encodes CASSPGAAGNIQYF.

The V gene is TRBV28, the J gene TRBJ2-7; 8 bases agree with TRBD1. CDR3 length equals 16 residues. The junction had 8 bases not matched to a gene; V was cut back by 4 bases and J by 0 bases. From germline, CDR1 is MDHEN and CDR2 SYDVKM. The CDR3 nucleotides read TGTGCCAGCAGTTCCCAACGGACAGGGAGCTCCTACGAGCAGTACTTC. It specifies CASSSQRTGSSYEQYF.

The rearrangement links TRBV28 to TRBJ1-2; 7 bases are a match to TRBD1. The V gene end was trimmed by 6 bases and the J gene end by 4 bases; junction bases not matched to a gene: 17. CDR1 and CDR2 from the germline V gene are MDHEN and SYDVKM. The CDR3 contains 17 residues. The CDR3 DNA reads TGTGCCAGCAGCCCGAGCCGGGAGAGGGGGCGAAGCTATGGCTACACCTTC. Translation: CASSPSRERGRSYGYTF.

The chain is built from TRBV20-1 and TRBJ1-4; 8 bases fit TRBD1. This CDR3 region has 14 residues. V was pared by 3 bases and J by 8 bases, with 8 bases of the junction left unmatched. Germline V gives CDR1 DFQATT, CDR2 SNEGSKA (reference sequence). In DNA form, the CDR3 reads TGCAGTGCTAGTCTACAGGGGGTAGAGGAAAAACTGTTTTTT. Protein sequence: CSASLQGVEEKLFF.

V is TRBV7-9 and J is TRBJ1-1, with a tentative D call TRBD1 (6 bases). Per germline, CDR1 SEHNR and CDR2 FQNEAQ (reference sequence). V lost 1 base and J 4 bases, leaving 10 bases between the germline ends. This CDR3 spans 14 amino acids. The CDR3 loop is CASSLVGGSTEAFF. The DNA of the CDR3 is TGTGCCAGCAGCTTAGTAGGGGGGAGCACTGAAGCTTTCTTT.

This chain uses TRBV6-2 or TRBV6-3 with TRBJ1-1; D gene ambiguous. Trimming pared 0 bases from V and 5 bases from J, leaving 10 bases between. The CDR3 totals 14 residues. Germline CDR1 MNHEY, CDR2 SVGEGT. In DNA form, the CDR3 reads TGTGCCAGCAGTTACTCGGAGGTACGGACTGAAGCTTTCTTT. Protein: CASSYSEVRTEAFF.

The V call is TRBV30, the J call TRBJ1-3; D remains ambiguous. CDR3 length: 13 residues. Looked up from germline, CDR1 is GTSNPN and CDR2 is SVGIG (reference sequence). Trimming stripped 2 bases from V and 0 bases from J, with 5 bases between. The CDR3 coding sequence is TGTGCCTGGAGTTCAAACTCTGGAAACACCATATATTTT. Translation: CAWSSNSGNTIYF.

This clone has only one observation. The chain combines TRBV7-2 with TRBJ2-7; 8 bases are a match to TRBD2. This CDR3 comprises 14 residues. From germline, CDR1 is SGHTA and CDR2 FQGNSA. The V gene end was trimmed by 5 bases and the J gene end by 6 bases; junction bases not matched to a gene: 9. The CDR3 spells CASSIGLAGIEQYF. The CDR3 DNA is TGTGCCAGCAGCATCGGACTAGCAGGGATCGAGCAGTACTTC.

The chain joins TRBV19 to TRBJ1-5; tentatively, D is TRBD1 (6 bases). Germline-derived CDR1 and CDR2 are LNHDA and SQIVND (reference sequence). Trimming took 3 bases from V and 6 from J, leaving 15 bases between them. The CDR3 is made up of 15 amino acids. The CDR3 DNA reads as TGTGCCAGTAGTATGGCGTCAGGGGTTCCTCAGCCCCAGCATTTT. It specifies CASSMASGVPQPQHF.